The 18 T cell receptor beta chains below come from one sample, sequenced in a study of lymphopenia after photon versus proton radiotherapy. Method: immunoSEQ multiplex PCR; TCRdb's copy keeps in-frame clones and lacks some. Found here are 150,000 to 200,000 clones, around 85% of them singletons; the top ten hold approximately 4.8%. Sequences were derived from peripheral blood, sampled from a patient treated with photon-based radiotherapy. The receptors shown here come from a middle-aged man with gastric cancer.

The V and J genes are TRBV5-1 and TRBJ2-5, with a possible D match to TRBD1 (6 bases). V was shortened by 4 bases and J by 1 base, with 11 bases between the two germline ends. Per germline, CDR1 SGHRS and CDR2 YFSETQ. The CDR3 extends over 14 amino acids. CDR3: CASSVTGLQETQYF. The DNA of the CDR3 is TGCGCCAGCAGCGTGACAGGACTCCAAGAGACCCAGTACTTC.

The chain joins TRBV11-2 to TRBJ2-2; TRBD2 aligns across 15 bases. The CDR3 extends over 18 amino acids. Germline CDR1 reads SGHAT; CDR2 reads FQNNGV. V trimming: 1 base; J trimming: 5 bases; junction bases outside the gene matches: 5. As DNA, the CDR3 is TGTGCCAGCAGCTTAGTAGGGACTAGCGGGAGGAGGACCGGGGAGCTGTTTTTT. This codes for CASSLVGTSGRRTGELFF. The full variable domain, its missing parts supplied by reference TRBV11-2 and TRBJ2-2, is EAGVAQSPRYKIIEKRQSVAFWCNPISGHATLYWYQQILGQGPKLLIQFQNNGVVDDSQLPKDRFSAERLKGVDSTLKIQPAKLEDSAVYLCASSLVGTSGRRTGELFFGEGSRLTVL.

DNA of the CDR3: TGTGCCAGCTCACGACAAGTACAGGGGGAGAAGATTGGAGAAAAACTGTTTTTT. Translating it yields CASSRQVQGEKIGEKLFF. The chain combines TRBV18 with TRBJ1-4; 8 bases align to TRBD1. The germline V gene encodes CDR1 KGHSH and CDR2 LQKENI. The CDR3 extends over 18 amino acids. With 4 bases clipped from V and 8 bases from J, the junction kept 18 bases outside the gene matches.

This clone came up once. The rearrangement links TRBV11-2 to TRBJ2-2, with 7 positions matching TRBD2. The length of the CDR3 is 19 residues. The germline V gene encodes CDR1 SGHAT and CDR2 FQNNGV. The CDR3 loop reads CLTARGGLAEIYGAGELFF. Here the CDR3 DNA reads TGTCTCACCGCCCGGGGAGGGCTAGCGGAAATATATGGGGCCGGGGAGCTGTTTTTT.

The chain's CDR3 is CASSTRDSLNEKLFF. CDR3 nucleotides: TGTGCCAGCAGCACCCGGGACAGCCTTAATGAAAAACTGTTTTTT. The chain couples TRBV7-8 to TRBJ1-4, with 7 nucleotides matching TRBD1. Germline V gene lookup returns CDR1 SGHVS and CDR2 FQNEAQ. The CDR3 consists of 15 residues. With 5 bases clipped from V and 4 bases from J, the junction kept 7 bases outside the gene matches.

J is TRBJ2-1 and V is TRBV10-3, with 12 bases that match TRBD2. Trimming removed 6 bases from V and 3 bases from J; junction bases left unmatched: 9. The CDR3 is made up of 17 amino acids. Germline V gives CDR1 ENHRY, CDR2 SYGVKD. CDR3 sequence reads: CAIRPGLAGNDYNEQFF. CDR3 bases: TGTGCCATCAGGCCCGGACTAGCGGGAAACGACTACAATGAGCAGTTCTTC.

The chain combines TRBV28 with TRBJ2-7; 8 bases match TRBD1. The CDR3 length is 12 residues. Trimming removed 7 bases from V and 5 bases from J; junction bases left unmatched: 4. Per the germline V gene, CDR1 is MDHEN and CDR2 is SYDVKM. CDR3 nucleotides: TGTGCCAGCACAGGGGGCTTGGACGAGCAGTACTTC. It yields the protein CASTGGLDEQYF. Supplemented by reference TRBV28 and TRBJ2-7, the full variable domain reads DVKVTQSSRYLVKRTGEKVFLECVQDMDHENMFWYRQDPGLGLRLIYFSYDVKMKEKGDIPEGYSVSREKKERFSLILESASTNQTSMYLCASTGGLDEQYFGPGTRLTVT.

The chain joins TRBV5-1 to TRBJ1-4; D unclear. The CDR3 sequence is 16 residues long. V dropped 6 bases and J dropped 3 bases, with 18 bases sitting between them. Germline-derived CDR1 and CDR2 are SGHRS and YFSETQ. In DNA form, the CDR3 reads TGCGCCAGCACCGTTGGATCGAATCGGGCTAATGAAAAACTGTTTTTT. As protein: CASTVGSNRANEKLFF.

The V gene is TRBV19, the J gene TRBJ1-5, with a weak D call TRBD1 (5 bases). In germline, CDR1 is LNHDA, CDR2 SQIVND (reference sequence). The CDR3 extends over 16 amino acids. The germline V and J ends were trimmed by 1 base and 0 bases, with 10 bases remaining between them. For the CDR3, the DNA is TGTGCCAGTAGTATAGTTACAGGTTATAGCAATCAGCCCCAGCATTTT. Translating it yields CASSIVTGYSNQPQHF.

The V call is TRBV7-2, the J call TRBJ1-2; D gene ambiguous. The CDR3 loop spans 12 amino acids. Germline CDR1 reads SGHTA; CDR2 reads FQGNSA. The ends were cut back, 3 bases at V and 6 bases at J, with 8 bases in the middle. The CDR3 DNA follows: TGTGCCAGCAGCTTGGCCTTGGATGGCTACACCTTC. The encoded protein is CASSLALDGYTF.

The CDR3 loop is CATAGGPASNQPQHF. The DNA of the CDR3 is TGCGCCACAGCAGGCGGCCCGGCTAGCAATCAGCCCCAGCATTTT. The V call is TRBV10-2, the J call TRBJ1-5; D not certain. Trimming left V 10 bases short and J 0 bases short, with 16 bases between. The germline CDR1 and CDR2 sequences are WSHSY and SAAADI. The CDR3 sequence is 15 residues long.

This clone was counted between two and nine times. V is TRBV15 and J is TRBJ2-2; D unresolved. This CDR3 contains 13 residues. V was trimmed by 0 bases and J by 4 bases, leaving 3 bases between them. From germline, CDR1 is LNHNV and CDR2 YYDKDF (reference sequence). The CDR3 loop reads CATSRDFTGELFF. The CDR3 DNA reads as TGTGCCACCAGCAGAGATTTCACCGGGGAGCTGTTTTTT.

J is TRBJ1-2 and V is TRBV29-1; TRBD1 is a possible D gene (6 bases). CDR1 is SQVTM, CDR2 ANQGSEA, per germline. The CDR3 length is 13 residues. V was pared by 4 bases and J by 4 bases, with 13 bases between. In DNA form, the CDR3 reads TGCAGCGTTGCCAGGGGCATCTTCTATGGCTACACCTTC. It encodes CSVARGIFYGYTF. The full variable domain, its missing parts supplied by reference TRBV29-1 and TRBJ1-2, is SAVISQKPSRDICQRGTSLTIQCQVDSQVTMMFWYRQQPGQSLTLIATANQGSEATYESGFVIDKFPISRPNLTFSTLTVSNMSPEDSSIYLCSVARGIFYGYTFGSGTRLTVV.

In its sample, this clone was seen a few times. Written as DNA, the CDR3 is TGTGCCAGCAGACCAAAGACTCAGAACTCCTACGAGCAGTACTTC. It specifies CASRPKTQNSYEQYF. The chain recombines TRBV7-2 with TRBJ2-7; no clear D. Germline-derived CDR1 and CDR2 are SGHTA and FQGNSA. This CDR3 is 15 amino acids long. V gave up 6 bases and J gave up 0 bases, with 15 bases separating them.

This clone has a handful of counts. The CDR3, as DNA: TGCGCCAGCAGCTTGGGGGGCGATCAGCCCCAGCATTTT. Protein: CASSLGGDQPQHF. The V call is TRBV5-1, the J call TRBJ1-5; perhaps TRBD1 as D (5 bases). This CDR3 is 13 amino acids long. V dropped 0 bases and J dropped 5 bases, with 6 bases sitting between them. Germline values: CDR1 SGHRS, CDR2 YFSETQ.

The rearrangement joins TRBV18 to TRBJ1-2; D not certain. The V gene lost 0 bases and the J gene lost 2 bases, with 10 bases spanning the gap. This CDR3 is 15 amino acids long. Germline-derived CDR1 and CDR2 are KGHSH and LQKENI. CDR3 sequence: CASSPPPERNYGYTF. Written as DNA, the CDR3 is TGTGCCAGCTCACCACCCCCAGAGAGGAACTATGGCTACACCTTC.

V is TRBV11-2 and J is TRBJ1-1; possibly TRBD1 for D (6 bases). From germline, CDR1 is SGHAT and CDR2 FQNNGV. The CDR3 spans 13 residues. V was cut by 5 bases and J by 11 bases, with 18 bases left in between. CDR3 coding DNA: TGTGCCAGCAGCCAGAGGGGGTCTACTGGGGCTTTCTTT. This sequence encodes CASSQRGSTGAFF.

The CDR3 here is CASSLFAGGGIYGYTF. The CDR3 nucleotides read TGTGCCAGCAGTTTATTTGCCGGGGGAGGAATATATGGCTACACCTTC. The V call is TRBV27, the J call TRBJ1-2; possibly TRBD1 for D (5 bases). CDR3 length: 16 residues. CDR1 is MNHEY, CDR2 SMNVEV, per germline (reference sequence). Trimming removed 1 base at V and 5 bases at J, with 17 bases between.